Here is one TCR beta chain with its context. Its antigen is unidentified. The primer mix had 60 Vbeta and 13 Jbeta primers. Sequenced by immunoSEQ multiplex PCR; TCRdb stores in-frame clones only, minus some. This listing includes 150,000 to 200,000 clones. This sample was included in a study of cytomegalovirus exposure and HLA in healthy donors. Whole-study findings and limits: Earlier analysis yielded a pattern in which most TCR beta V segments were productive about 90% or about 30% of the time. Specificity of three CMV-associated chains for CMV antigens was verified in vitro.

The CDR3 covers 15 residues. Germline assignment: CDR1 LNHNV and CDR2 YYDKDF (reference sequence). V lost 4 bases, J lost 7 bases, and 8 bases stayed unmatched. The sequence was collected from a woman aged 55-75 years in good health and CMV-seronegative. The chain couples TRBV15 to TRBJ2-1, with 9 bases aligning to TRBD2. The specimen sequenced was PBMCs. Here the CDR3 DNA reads TGTGCCACCAGCACAGGGCGGGAGGGCCGAAATGAGCAGTTCTTC. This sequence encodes CATSTGREGRNEQFF. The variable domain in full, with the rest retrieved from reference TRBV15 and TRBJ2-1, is DAMVIQNPRYQVTQFGKPVTLSCSQTLNHNVMYWYQQKSSQAPKLLFHYYDKDFNNEADTPDNFQSRRPNTSFCFLDIRSPGLGDTAMYLCATSTGREGRNEQFFGPGTRLTVL.